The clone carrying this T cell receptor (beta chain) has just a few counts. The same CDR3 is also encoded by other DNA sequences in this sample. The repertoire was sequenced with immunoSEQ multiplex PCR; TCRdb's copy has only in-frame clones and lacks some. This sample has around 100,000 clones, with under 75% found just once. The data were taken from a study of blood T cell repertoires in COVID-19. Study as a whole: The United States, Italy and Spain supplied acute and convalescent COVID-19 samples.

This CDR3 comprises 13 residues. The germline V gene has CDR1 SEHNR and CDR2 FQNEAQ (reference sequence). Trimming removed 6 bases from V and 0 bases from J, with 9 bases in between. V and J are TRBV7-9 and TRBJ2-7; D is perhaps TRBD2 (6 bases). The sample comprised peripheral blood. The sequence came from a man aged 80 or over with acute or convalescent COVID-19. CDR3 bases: TGTGCCAGCAGGGAGGGAGCCTCCTACGAGCAGTACTTC. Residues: CASREGASYEQYF.